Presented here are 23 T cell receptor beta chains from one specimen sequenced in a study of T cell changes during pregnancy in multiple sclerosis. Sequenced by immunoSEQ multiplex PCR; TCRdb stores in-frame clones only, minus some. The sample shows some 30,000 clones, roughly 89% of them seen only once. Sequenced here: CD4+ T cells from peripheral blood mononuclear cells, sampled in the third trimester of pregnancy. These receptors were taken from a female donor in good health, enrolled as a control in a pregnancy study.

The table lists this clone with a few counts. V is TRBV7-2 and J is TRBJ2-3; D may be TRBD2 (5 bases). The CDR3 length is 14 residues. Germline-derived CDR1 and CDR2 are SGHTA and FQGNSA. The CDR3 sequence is CASRLAVSTDTQYF. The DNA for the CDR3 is TGTGCTAGTCGGCTAGCAGTGAGCACAGATACGCAGTATTTT. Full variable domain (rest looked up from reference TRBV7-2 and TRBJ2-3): GAGVSQSPSNKVTEKGKDVELRCDPISGHTALYWYRQSLGQGLEFLIYFQGNSAPDKSGLPSDRFSAERTGGSVSTLTIQRTQQEDSAVYLCASRLAVSTDTQYFGPGTRLTVL.

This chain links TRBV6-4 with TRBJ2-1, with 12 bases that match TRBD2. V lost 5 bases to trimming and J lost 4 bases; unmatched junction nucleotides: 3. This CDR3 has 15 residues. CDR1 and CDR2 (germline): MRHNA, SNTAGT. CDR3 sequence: CASSLTSGRYNEQFF. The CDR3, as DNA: TGTGCCAGCAGTCTCACTAGCGGGAGGTACAATGAGCAGTTCTTC.

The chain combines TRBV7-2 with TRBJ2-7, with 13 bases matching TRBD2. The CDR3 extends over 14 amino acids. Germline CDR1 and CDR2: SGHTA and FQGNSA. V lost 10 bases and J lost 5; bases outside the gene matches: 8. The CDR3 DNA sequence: TGTGCCACAGGACTAGCGGGAGCCCACCACGAGCAGTACTTC. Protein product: CATGLAGAHHEQYF.

CDR3 DNA sequence: TGTGCCAGCAGCTTAGCCGGGAACACTGAAGCTTTCTTT. Amino acid sequence: CASSLAGNTEAFF. The chain carries TRBV7-2 and TRBJ1-1, with D unclear. Trimming shortened V by 0 bases and J by 1 base, and 3 bases separated the two germline ends. Germline V gene sequence: CDR1 SGHTA, CDR2 FQGNSA. The CDR3 spans 13 residues.

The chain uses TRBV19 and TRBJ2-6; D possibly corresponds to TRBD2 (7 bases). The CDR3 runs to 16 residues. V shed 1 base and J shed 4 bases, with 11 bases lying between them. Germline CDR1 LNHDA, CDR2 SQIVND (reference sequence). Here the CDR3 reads CASSIAGGAGANVLTF. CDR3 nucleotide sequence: TGTGCCAGTAGTATAGCGGGGGGCGCCGGGGCCAACGTCCTGACTTTC.

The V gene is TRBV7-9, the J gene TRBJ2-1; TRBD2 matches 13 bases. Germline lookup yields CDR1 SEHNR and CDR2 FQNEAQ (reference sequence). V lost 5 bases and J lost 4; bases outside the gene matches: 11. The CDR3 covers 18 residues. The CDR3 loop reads CASSTPLGTSGTYNEQFF. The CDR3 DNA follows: TGTGCCAGCAGCACCCCCCTTGGGACTAGCGGGACTTACAATGAGCAGTTCTTC. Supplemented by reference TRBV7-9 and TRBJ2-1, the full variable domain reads DTGVSQNPRHKITKRGQNVTFRCDPISEHNRLYWYRQTLGQGPEFLTYFQNEAQLEKSRLLSDRFSAERPKGSFSTLEIQRTEQGDSAMYLCASSTPLGTSGTYNEQFFGPGTRLTVL.

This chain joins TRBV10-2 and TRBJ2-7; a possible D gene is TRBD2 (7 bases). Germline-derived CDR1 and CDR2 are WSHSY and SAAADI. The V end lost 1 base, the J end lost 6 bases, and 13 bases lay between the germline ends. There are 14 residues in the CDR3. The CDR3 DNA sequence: TGCGCCAGCAGTGAGTGGGGGGGGCGCTCCGAGCAGTACTTC. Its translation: CASSEWGGRSEQYF.

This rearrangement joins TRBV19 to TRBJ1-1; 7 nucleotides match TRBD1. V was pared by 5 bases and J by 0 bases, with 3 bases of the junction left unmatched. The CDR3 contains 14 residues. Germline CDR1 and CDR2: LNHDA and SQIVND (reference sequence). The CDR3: CASSLTGLNTEAFF. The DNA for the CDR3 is TGTGCCAGTAGTCTGACAGGGTTGAACACTGAAGCTTTCTTT.

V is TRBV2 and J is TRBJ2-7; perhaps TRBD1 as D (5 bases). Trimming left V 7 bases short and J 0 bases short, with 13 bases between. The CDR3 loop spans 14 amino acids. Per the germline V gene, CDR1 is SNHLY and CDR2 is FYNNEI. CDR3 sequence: CASTSQGPSYEQYF. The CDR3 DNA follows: TGTGCCAGCACCTCCCAGGGTCCCTCCTACGAGCAGTACTTC.

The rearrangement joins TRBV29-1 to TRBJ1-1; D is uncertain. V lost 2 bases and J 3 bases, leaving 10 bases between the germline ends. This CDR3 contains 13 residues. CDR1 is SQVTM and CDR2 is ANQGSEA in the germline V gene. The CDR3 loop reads CSVETPGDTEAFF. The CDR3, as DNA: TGCAGCGTTGAAACTCCCGGAGACACTGAAGCTTTCTTT.

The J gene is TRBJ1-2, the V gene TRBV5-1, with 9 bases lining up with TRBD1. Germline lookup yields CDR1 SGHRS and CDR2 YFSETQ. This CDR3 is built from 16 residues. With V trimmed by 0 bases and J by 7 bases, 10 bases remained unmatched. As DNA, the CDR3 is TGCGCCAGCAGCTTGGGGGACAGGGACAGTTTTGGTGGCTACACCTTC. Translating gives CASSLGDRDSFGGYTF.

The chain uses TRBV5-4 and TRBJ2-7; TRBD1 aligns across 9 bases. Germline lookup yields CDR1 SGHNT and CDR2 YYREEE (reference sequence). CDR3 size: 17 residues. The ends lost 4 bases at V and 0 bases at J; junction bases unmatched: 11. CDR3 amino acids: CASSQLGTGLNSYEQYF. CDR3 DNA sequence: TGTGCCAGCAGCCAACTGGGGACAGGGCTAAACTCCTACGAGCAGTACTTC.

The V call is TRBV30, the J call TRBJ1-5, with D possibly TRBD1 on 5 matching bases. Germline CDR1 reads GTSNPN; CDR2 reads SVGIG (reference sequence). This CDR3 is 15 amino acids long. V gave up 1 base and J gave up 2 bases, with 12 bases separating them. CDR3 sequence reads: CAWSAGVRRNQPQHF. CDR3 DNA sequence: TGTGCCTGGAGTGCGGGGGTGAGGCGCAATCAGCCCCAGCATTTT. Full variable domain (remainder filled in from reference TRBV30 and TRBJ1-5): SQTIHQWPATLVQPVGSPLSLECTVEGTSNPNLYWYRQAAGRGLQLLFYSVGIGQISSEVPQNLSASRPQDRQFILSSKKLLLSDSGFYLCAWSAGVRRNQPQHFGDGTRLSIL.

The CDR3 DNA reads as TGTGCCAGCTCACCATCTCGGGGCAGTCAAGGGACTTACGAGCAGTACTTC. Residues: CASSPSRGSQGTYEQYF. The rearrangement links TRBV18 to TRBJ2-7; D perhaps matches TRBD2 (6 bases). Trimming shortened V by 2 bases and J by 4 bases, and 21 bases separated the two germline ends. The CDR3 loop spans 17 amino acids. Germline CDR1 and CDR2: KGHSH and LQKENI.

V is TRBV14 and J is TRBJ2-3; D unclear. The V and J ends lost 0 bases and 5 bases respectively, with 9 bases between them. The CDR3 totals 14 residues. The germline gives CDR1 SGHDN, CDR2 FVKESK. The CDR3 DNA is TGTGCCAGCAGCCAAGATTGGGCCGGAGATACGCAGTATTTT. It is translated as CASSQDWAGDTQYF.

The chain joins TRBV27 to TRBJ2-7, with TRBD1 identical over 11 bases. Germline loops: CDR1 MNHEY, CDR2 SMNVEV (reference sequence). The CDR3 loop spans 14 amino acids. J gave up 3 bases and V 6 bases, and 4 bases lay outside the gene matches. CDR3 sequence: CASRGGTGGYEQYF. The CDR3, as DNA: TGTGCCAGCAGGGGAGGGACAGGGGGCTACGAGCAGTACTTC.

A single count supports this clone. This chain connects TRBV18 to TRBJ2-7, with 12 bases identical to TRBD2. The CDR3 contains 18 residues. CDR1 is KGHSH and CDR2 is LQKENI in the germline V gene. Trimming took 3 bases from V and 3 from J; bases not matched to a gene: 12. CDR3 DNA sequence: TGTGCCAGCTCACCTTCTCGAGCCGGACTAGCGGGGATCTACGAGCAGTACTTC. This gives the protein CASSPSRAGLAGIYEQYF.

Written as DNA, the CDR3 is TGTGCCAGCACCCTGGGGGCCAACGTCCTGACTTTC. Amino acid sequence: CASTLGANVLTF. The V and J genes are TRBV7-8 and TRBJ2-6, with D unresolved. This CDR3 contains 12 residues. The germline V gene has CDR1 SGHVS and CDR2 FQNEAQ. Trimming took off 7 bases at V and 4 bases at J, with 5 bases between the two ends.

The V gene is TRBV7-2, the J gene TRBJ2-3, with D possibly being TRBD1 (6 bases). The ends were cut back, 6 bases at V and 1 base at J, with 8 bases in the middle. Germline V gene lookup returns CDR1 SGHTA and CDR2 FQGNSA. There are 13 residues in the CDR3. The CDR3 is CASSWGRTDTQYF. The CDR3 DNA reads TGTGCCAGCAGTTGGGGGCGCACAGATACGCAGTATTTT. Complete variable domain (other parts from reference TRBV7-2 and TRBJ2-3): GAGVSQSPSNKVTEKGKDVELRCDPISGHTALYWYRQSLGQGLEFLIYFQGNSAPDKSGLPSDRFSAERTGGSVSTLTIQRTQQEDSAVYLCASSWGRTDTQYFGPGTRLTVL.

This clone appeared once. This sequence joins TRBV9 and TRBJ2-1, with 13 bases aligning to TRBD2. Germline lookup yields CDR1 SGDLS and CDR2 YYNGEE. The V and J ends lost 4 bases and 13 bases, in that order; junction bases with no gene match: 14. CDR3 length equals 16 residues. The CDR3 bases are TGTGCCAGCAGCACAACCGGGACTAGCGGGGCCGCTGTCCAGTTCTTC. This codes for CASSTTGTSGAAVQFF.

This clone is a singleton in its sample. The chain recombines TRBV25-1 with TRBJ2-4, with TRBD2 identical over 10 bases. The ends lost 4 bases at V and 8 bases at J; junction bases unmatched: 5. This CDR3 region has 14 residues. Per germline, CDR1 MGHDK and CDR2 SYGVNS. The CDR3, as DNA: TGTGCCAGCAGTGGGTCTAGCGGGAGTGACATTCAGTACTTC. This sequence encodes CASSGSSGSDIQYF.

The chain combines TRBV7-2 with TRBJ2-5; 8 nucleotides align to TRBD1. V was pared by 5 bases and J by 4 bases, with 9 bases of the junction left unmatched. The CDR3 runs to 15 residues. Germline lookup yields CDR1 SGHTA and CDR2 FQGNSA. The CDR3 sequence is CASSPLAGGVETQYF. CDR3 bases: TGTGCCAGCAGCCCCCTTGCAGGGGGCGTAGAGACCCAGTACTTC.

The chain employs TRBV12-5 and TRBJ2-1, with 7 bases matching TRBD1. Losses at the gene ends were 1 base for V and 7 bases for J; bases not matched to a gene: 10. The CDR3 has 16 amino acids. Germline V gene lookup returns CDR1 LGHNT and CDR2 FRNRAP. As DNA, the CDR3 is TGTGCTAGTGGTTTGGCCTCCCGGGACAGAGGGAATGAGCAGTTCTTC. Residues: CASGLASRDRGNEQFF.